Below, 6 T cell receptor beta chains from the same sample are listed, as sequenced in a study of CD8+ T cells in alopecia areata. The authors extracted RNA and reverse transcribed it into cDNA as the sequencing template. The data were produced by immunoSEQ multiplex PCR, yet TCRdb's version contains in-frame clones alone and is incomplete. The data show 200,000 to 300,000 clones, with none appearing a single time. CD4, CD8alpha, NKG2D, NKG2ACE and other markers guided sorting of pooled cutaneous lymph node cells. Sequencing was carried out using CD4+ T cells sorted from a lymph node. The source is a C3H/HeJ mouse with alopecia areata. The MHC haplotype recorded for the strain is H2-k.

A note on this clone: Gene names and germline refer to mouse. The CDR3 goes on 4 residues after the read ends, and that part is filled in from the germline J gene. This chain connects TRBV13-1 to TRBJ2-2; possible D gene TRBD2, 6 bases. Germline V gene data show CDR1 as NSHNY and CDR2 as SYGAGN. This CDR3 contains 15 residues. Trimming removed 1 base from V and 4 bases from J, with 11 bases in between. The chain's CDR3 is CASSDKLGATGQLYF. CDR3 DNA (partial): TGTGCCAGCAGTGATAAACTGGGAGCCACCGGG.

To note about this clone: Germline and genes here are mouse. The read gets to within 4 residues of the CDR3 end, and the germline J gene fills in the rest. Other DNA sequences in this sample translate to the same CDR3. V gene TRBV13-2 combines with J gene TRBJ2-1; 13 bases map to TRBD2. The CDR3 totals 14 residues. Germline V CDR1 and CDR2: NNHNN, SYGAGS (reference sequence). CDR3 protein: CASGDWGGLAEQFF. The CDR3 DNA, read in part, is TGTGCCAGCGGGGACTGGGGGGGCTTGGCT.

This clone was observed a handful of times. The gene names here belong to mouse. The CDR3 here is CASSPGQGFTEVFF. The DNA read from the CDR3 is TGTGCCAGCAGTCCGGGACAGGGGTTCACA. This sequence joins TRBV13-1 and TRBJ1-1, with 10 bases lining up with TRBD1. The CDR3 end falls 4 residues outside the read, so it is completed with the germline J gene. This CDR3 is 14 amino acids long. Looked up from germline, CDR1 is NSHNY and CDR2 is SYGAGN. V lost 4 bases to trimming and J lost 4 bases; unmatched junction nucleotides: 4.

Details on this clone: These gene names are mouse names. The CDR3 end is not reached by the read, which stops 3 residues before it; the germline J gene fills it in. Other DNA sequences in the sample encode the same CDR3. The chain uses TRBV13-1 and TRBJ1-6; TRBD1 agrees at 7 bases. TRBJ1-6 is filed as an ORF, its function uncertain. The V gene's germline CDR1 is NSHNY and CDR2 SYGAGN. This CDR3 has 15 amino acids. Losses at the gene ends were 2 bases for V and 4 bases for J; bases not matched to a gene: 3. CDR3 amino acids: CASSDLGQYNSPLYF. The sequenced part of the CDR3 DNA is TGTGCCAGCAGTGACCTGGGACAGTATAATTCGCCC.

As concerns this clone: Mouse gene names apply. The DNA ends 4 residues before the CDR3 does, and the rest of the CDR3 is filled in from the germline J gene. Other DNA sequences of this sample code for an identical CDR3. The chain employs TRBV5 and TRBJ2-7; the match to TRBD2 covers 8 bases. This CDR3 region has 14 residues. The ends lost 4 bases at V and 0 bases at J; junction bases unmatched: 2. Germline CDR1 LGHNA, CDR2 YNLKQL (reference sequence). CDR3 DNA (partial): TGTGCCAGCAGCCCGACTGGGGCCTCCTAT. Its translation: CASSPTGASY. The entire CDR3 sequence reads CASSPTGASYEQYF.

This clone was counted only a few times. The germline and genes are mouse ones. The read gets to within 4 residues of the CDR3 end, and the germline J gene fills in the rest. This sample also contains other DNA sequences that code for the same CDR3. The chain is built from TRBV5 and TRBJ2-1; 7 bases map to TRBD1. Trimming at V came to 4 bases and at J to 5 bases, leaving 5 bases not matched to a gene. This CDR3 is built from 14 residues. The V gene's germline CDR1 is LGHNA and CDR2 YNLKQL (reference sequence). This chain's CDR3 is CASSPPGTDAEQFF. The CDR3 bases that were read are TGTGCCAGCAGCCCCCCCGGGACAGATGCT.